Each of the 14 T cell receptor beta chains below was sequenced from the same sample in a study of long-term antiretroviral therapy in people with HIV (dated by TCRdb to the early 2020s). The immunoSEQ hsTCRB v3.0 assay was used at survey level resolution to sequence the TRB variable region. The immuneACCESS repertoire file appears here via TCRdb, limited to in-frame rearrangements. These files lack a portion of the clones; in checked studies, under half of the deficit traces to unresolved V genes, and the cause of the others is not known. A total of some 20,000 clones appear in this sample, roughly three quarters of them only once. The top ten hold under 14% of the sample. This material consisted of unsorted PBMCs, taken 2.3 years after starting antiretroviral therapy. The origin of the receptors is a woman aged 40-49 years with HIV.

The J gene is TRBJ2-5, the V gene TRBV27; 7 bases fit TRBD1. The ends lost 5 bases at V and 4 bases at J; junction bases unmatched: 7. The CDR3 runs to 14 residues. Germline-derived CDR1 and CDR2 are MNHEY and SMNVEV (reference sequence). In DNA form, the CDR3 reads TGTGCCAGCAGTCCTTCGACAGGGCGAGAGACCCAGTACTTC. Translated, it gives CASSPSTGRETQYF.

This chain uses TRBV30 with TRBJ1-1; no definite D call. Trimming removed 2 bases from V and 0 bases from J, with 19 bases in between. The V gene's germline CDR1 is GTSNPN and CDR2 SVGIG (reference sequence). This CDR3 contains 17 residues. The CDR3 here is CAWSSGLGVSLNTEAFF. The CDR3 DNA reads TGTGCCTGGAGTTCCGGGCTTGGGGTCTCCTTGAACACTGAAGCTTTCTTT.

The chain employs TRBV6-1 and TRBJ1-5, with D unclear. V lost 8 bases and J lost 15, with 29 bases in between. CDR3 length: 15 amino acids. In germline, CDR1 is MNHNS, CDR2 SASEGT. The CDR3: CASCNIETPIGGRHF. CDR3 nucleotides: TGTGCCAGCTGCAATATAGAGACCCCCATTGGAGGCCGGCATTTT.

This rearrangement joins TRBV5-1 to TRBJ1-1; no definite D call. Trimming shortened V by 0 bases and J by 3 bases, and 3 bases separated the two germline ends. CDR3 size: 12 residues. From germline, CDR1 is SGHRS and CDR2 YFSETQ. CDR3 nucleotide sequence: TGCGCCAGCAGCTTGGGGCACACTGAAGCTTTCTTT. Amino acid sequence: CASSLGHTEAFF.

The chain couples TRBV9 to TRBJ1-4, with D maybe TRBD1 (6 bases). From germline, CDR1 is SGDLS and CDR2 YYNGEE. The CDR3 extends over 14 amino acids. V lost 0 bases, J lost 12 bases, and 15 bases lay in between. In DNA form, the CDR3 reads TGTGCCAGCAGCGTAGGACACCTCAAGGGGGAACTGTTTTTT. Its translation is CASSVGHLKGELFF.

The V and J genes are TRBV6-1 and TRBJ1-5, with 9 nucleotides matching TRBD1. The J segment lost 7 bases and the V segment lost 6 bases, leaving 10 bases of the junction unmatched. Germline V gene lookup returns CDR1 MNHNS and CDR2 SASEGT. The CDR3 is 15 amino acids. The CDR3 region is CASRENRQGGQPQHF. The CDR3 nucleotides are TGTGCCAGCAGGGAAAATCGACAGGGGGGCCAGCCCCAGCATTTT.

Here the CDR3 reads CAPGVAGDLGGYTF. For the CDR3, the DNA is TGTGCCCCGGGGGTGGCAGGGGATCTGGGGGGCTACACCTTC. The rearrangement joins TRBV6-6 to TRBJ1-2; the D gene is possibly TRBD1 (6 bases). V lost 11 bases and J lost 8, with 24 bases in between. The CDR3 contains 14 residues. Germline loops: CDR1 MNHNY, CDR2 SVGAGI (reference sequence).

This clone turned up a few times. The J gene is TRBJ2-2, the V gene TRBV2; D tentatively reads TRBD1 or TRBD2 (5 bases each). This CDR3 has 16 residues. Trimming stripped 8 bases from V and 0 bases from J, with 16 bases between. From germline, CDR1 is SNHLY and CDR2 FYNNEI. The CDR3 is CASYKVRETNTGELFF. For the CDR3, the DNA is TGTGCCAGCTATAAAGTCAGGGAGACGAACACCGGGGAGCTGTTTTTT.

The chain has TRBV10-3 and TRBJ2-1; TRBD1 matches at 10 bases. From germline, CDR1 is ENHRY and CDR2 SYGVKD. This CDR3 region has 17 residues. Trimming removed 6 bases from V and 7 bases from J; junction bases left unmatched: 15. The CDR3 spells CAIRRQRGTGEANEQFF. In DNA form, the CDR3 reads TGTGCCATCAGAAGACAAAGAGGGACAGGGGAAGCGAATGAGCAGTTCTTC.

The J gene is TRBJ2-7, the V gene TRBV5-1; 8 nucleotides agree with TRBD2. This CDR3 has 15 amino acids. Looked up from germline, CDR1 is SGHRS and CDR2 is YFSETQ. Unmatched junction bases numbered 6, after V lost 3 bases and J lost 1 base. The DNA for the CDR3 is TGCGCCAGCAGCTCGGGGGGGAGCCAATCCTACGAGCAGTACTTC. Translated, it gives CASSSGGSQSYEQYF.

The chain links TRBV2 to TRBJ1-5; 8 bases are shared with TRBD1. Per the germline V gene, CDR1 is SNHLY and CDR2 is FYNNEI. The CDR3 covers 14 residues. J lost 7 bases, V lost 3 bases, and 5 bases had no gene match. CDR3 DNA sequence: TGTGCCAGCAGTGAGGACAGGGTGGGCCAGCCCCAGCATTTT. This codes for CASSEDRVGQPQHF.

The chain employs TRBV11-2 and TRBJ2-7; perhaps TRBD2 as D (5 bases). Trimming left V 5 bases short and J 2 bases short, with 13 bases between. The CDR3 loop spans 14 amino acids. Germline assignment: CDR1 SGHAT and CDR2 FQNNGV. The CDR3: CASSADGGTYEQYF. The CDR3 bases are TGTGCCAGCAGCGCAGACGGAGGAACCTACGAGCAGTACTTC.

The CDR3 loop is CASSSQTAGGQYF. The CDR3 DNA follows: TGTGCCAGCAGCTCCCAGACCGCCGGGGGGCAGTACTTC. The chain couples TRBV9 to TRBJ2-7; D possibly corresponds to TRBD2 (6 bases). Germline assignment: CDR1 SGDLS and CDR2 YYNGEE. Trimming cost V 4 bases and J 9 bases, with 17 bases left between them. The CDR3 is 13 amino acids.

The chain joins TRBV11-2 to TRBJ2-7, with 7 bases matching TRBD1. CDR1 SGHAT and CDR2 FQNNGV come from the germline V gene. Trimming took 2 bases from V and 0 from J; bases not matched to a gene: 7. CDR3 length: 16 residues. Here the CDR3 DNA reads TGTGCCAGCAGCTTATACCCGGGACAGCTCTCCTACGAGCAGTACTTC. Encoded protein: CASSLYPGQLSYEQYF.